These 24 T cell receptor beta chains share one sample of origin, sequenced in a study of blood T cell repertoires in COVID-19. The data were produced by immunoSEQ multiplex PCR, yet TCRdb's version contains in-frame clones alone and is incomplete. The sample has some 30,000 clones; 80% to 90% are singletons. Sequenced material: peripheral blood. These TCRs come from a woman older than 75 with COVID-19, enrolled during active disease.

This chain uses TRBV11-2 with TRBJ2-7; D call uncertain. Trimming took 5 bases from V and 2 from J, leaving 4 bases between them. The CDR3 totals 11 residues. The germline gives CDR1 SGHAT, CDR2 FQNNGV. For the CDR3, the DNA is TGTGCCAGCAGCGCGACCTACGAGCAGTACTTC. It is translated as CASSATYEQYF.

Only a few counts were recorded for this clone. The chain has TRBV2 and TRBJ1-1; tentatively, D is TRBD1 (6 bases). The germline gives CDR1 SNHLY, CDR2 FYNNEI. CDR3 length: 12 amino acids. In DNA, the CDR3 is TGTCACCTAGGACAGATGAACACTGAAGCTTTCTTT. Protein: CHLGQMNTEAFF.

This chain links TRBV2 with TRBJ2-7; TRBD1 matches at 8 bases. Germline assignment: CDR1 SNHLY and CDR2 FYNNEI. CDR3 size: 15 residues. The junction had 8 bases not matched to a gene; V was cut back by 2 bases and J by 5 bases. The CDR3 loop reads CASSERQGTTHEQYF. CDR3 DNA sequence: TGTGCCAGCAGTGAAAGACAGGGGACCACCCACGAGCAGTACTTC.

The genes are TRBV7-6 and TRBJ1-3; the match to TRBD1 covers 7 bases. CDR1 is SGHVS, CDR2 FNYEAQ, per germline. V shed 1 base, J shed 8 bases, and the junction held 8 bases outside the gene matches. The CDR3 has 15 residues. The CDR3, as DNA: TGTGCCAGCAGCTTAGGGGACAGCTTCGTGGACACCATATATTTT. Translation: CASSLGDSFVDTIYF.

V and J are TRBV30 and TRBJ2-7, with TRBD1 matching over 7 bases. This CDR3 has 14 residues. Trimming removed 3 bases from V and 0 bases from J; junction bases left unmatched: 5. Germline V lookup: CDR1 GTSNPN, CDR2 SVGIG (reference sequence). The CDR3 bases are TGTGCCTGGAGGAAAAGGGACAGCTCCTACGAGCAGTACTTC. Encoded protein: CAWRKRDSSYEQYF. Full variable domain (remainder filled in from reference TRBV30 and TRBJ2-7): SQTIHQWPATLVQPVGSPLSLECTVEGTSNPNLYWYRQAAGRGLQLLFYSVGIGQISSEVPQNLSASRPQDRQFILSSKKLLLSDSGFYLCAWRKRDSSYEQYFGPGTRLTVT.

This clone is medium-sized in the sample. V and J are TRBV6-1 and TRBJ2-1; 8 nucleotides align to TRBD2. The CDR3 is made up of 14 amino acids. The J segment lost 4 bases and the V segment lost 1 base, leaving 0 bases of the junction unmatched. Looked up from germline, CDR1 is MNHNS and CDR2 is SASEGT. The CDR3 bases are TGTGCCAGCAGTGAAGGCGGGGGGTACAATGAGCAGTTCTTC. This sequence encodes CASSEGGGYNEQFF.

V gene TRBV7-2 combines with J gene TRBJ2-5; 10 nucleotides match TRBD2. The CDR3 length is 16 residues. Germline CDR1 SGHTA, CDR2 FQGNSA. With 5 bases clipped from V and 5 bases from J, the junction kept 11 bases outside the gene matches. The CDR3 region has the DNA TGTGCCAGCAGCCTCGGGGCTAGCGGGGGTGGGGAGACCCAGTACTTC. Translated, it gives CASSLGASGGGETQYF.

The chain's CDR3 is CASSFGRTNSNQPQHF. The CDR3 DNA follows: TGTGCCAGCAGCTTTGGCAGAACTAATAGCAATCAGCCCCAGCATTTT. The genes are TRBV7-2 and TRBJ1-5, with no clear D. Germline V gene data show CDR1 as SGHTA and CDR2 as FQGNSA. The CDR3 extends over 16 amino acids. The ends were cut back, 3 bases at V and 0 bases at J, with 12 bases in the middle.

The V call is TRBV27, the J call TRBJ2-1, with 14 bases matching TRBD2. CDR1 and CDR2 (germline): MNHEY, SMNVEV (reference sequence). The CDR3 sequence is 15 residues long. V shed 5 bases and J 6 bases; nucleotides not matched to a gene: 3. The CDR3 sequence is CASSTTSGGGNEQFF. CDR3 DNA: TGTGCCAGCAGTACGACTAGCGGGGGGGGCAATGAGCAGTTCTTC.

The chain recombines TRBV3-1 (or the pseudogene TRBV3-2) with TRBJ2-4; D is undetermined. This CDR3 has 15 amino acids. V dropped 0 bases and J dropped 0 bases, with 6 bases sitting between them. The germline gives CDR1 LGHDT, CDR2 YNNKEL (reference sequence). The CDR3 DNA sequence: TGTGCCAGCAGCCAAGATAGAGTAGCCAAAAACATTCAGTACTTC. Protein: CASSQDRVAKNIQYF.

The chain couples TRBV7-9 to TRBJ1-2; D perhaps matches TRBD1 (5 bases). Germline V gives CDR1 SEHNR, CDR2 FQNEAQ (reference sequence). This CDR3 is 15 amino acids long. Trimming cost V 5 bases and J 4 bases, with 17 bases left between them. CDR3: CASSLGQPPSYGYTF. The CDR3 coding sequence is TGTGCCAGCAGCCTGGGGCAGCCACCCTCCTATGGCTACACCTTC.

The V gene is TRBV18, the J gene TRBJ1-2; D may be TRBD1 (5 bases). This CDR3 comprises 16 residues. Trimming cost V 3 bases and J 7 bases, with 21 bases left between them. Germline V CDR1 and CDR2: KGHSH, LQKENI. The CDR3 loop reads CASSPSRDGGAGGYTF. The CDR3 nucleotides read TGTGCCAGCTCACCCAGCCGGGACGGCGGGGCTGGTGGCTACACCTTC. The full variable domain, in which reference TRBV18 and TRBJ1-2 provide the parts outside the CDR3, is NAGVMQNPRHLVRRRGQEARLRCSPMKGHSHVYWYRQLPEEGLKFMVYLQKENIIDESGMPKERFSAEFPKEGPSILRIQQVVRGDSAAYFCASSPSRDGGAGGYTFGSGTRLTVV.

This clone was observed a few times. DNA of the CDR3: TGTGCCAGCAGCTCCTATCTACTAGCGAACACCGGGGAGCTGTTTTTT. Protein sequence: CASSSYLLANTGELFF. V and J are TRBV7-8 and TRBJ2-2, with D possibly being TRBD2 (5 bases). The CDR3 is made up of 16 amino acids. Germline lookup yields CDR1 SGHVS and CDR2 FQNEAQ. The V and J ends lost 4 bases and 0 bases respectively, with 12 bases between them.

The chain couples TRBV3-1 (or the pseudogene TRBV3-2) to TRBJ2-5; 13 bases map to TRBD2. V lost 7 bases, J lost 5 bases, and 1 base stayed unmatched. CDR3 length equals 13 residues. Germline CDR1 and CDR2: LGHDT and YNNKEL (reference sequence). Here the CDR3 reads CASKTSGGETQYF. CDR3 DNA sequence: TGTGCCAGCAAGACTAGCGGGGGGGAGACCCAGTACTTC.

This clone was found once. This chain uses TRBV7-9 with TRBJ2-3; TRBD1 might be the D (6 bases). The V and J ends lost 5 bases and 2 bases respectively, with 17 bases between them. Germline assignment: CDR1 SEHNR and CDR2 FQNEAQ (reference sequence). The CDR3 runs to 16 residues. CDR3 nucleotide sequence: TGTGCCAGCAGCGAATCCTTGGGACACCACACAGATACGCAGTATTTT. Translation gives CASSESLGHHTDTQYF. Based on the CDR3 plus reference TRBV7-9 and TRBJ2-3, the full variable domain is DTGVSQNPRHKITKRGQNVTFRCDPISEHNRLYWYRQTLGQGPEFLTYFQNEAQLEKSRLLSDRFSAERPKGSFSTLEIQRTEQGDSAMYLCASSESLGHHTDTQYFGPGTRLTVL.

The chain uses TRBV6-5 and TRBJ2-2, with 7 bases that match TRBD1. J was trimmed by 8 bases and V by 5 bases; bases with no gene match: 2. Germline-derived CDR1 and CDR2 are MNHEY and SVGAGI. This CDR3 is built from 12 residues. Here the CDR3 DNA reads TGTGCCAGCAGTCGGACAGGAGGGGAGCTGTTTTTT. Translated, it gives CASSRTGGELFF.

This clone was counted once. V and J are TRBV28 and TRBJ2-1; D is unresolved. The germline V gene has CDR1 MDHEN and CDR2 SYDVKM. The CDR3 covers 13 residues. Trimming cost V 4 bases and J 0 bases, with 4 bases left between them. The CDR3 DNA is TGTGCCAGCAGTTGGAGCTCCTACAATGAGCAGTTCTTC. Its translation is CASSWSSYNEQFF.

The chain uses TRBV5-8 and TRBJ1-6; possible D gene TRBD1, 5 bases. V lost 4 bases and J 8 bases, leaving 13 bases between the germline ends. CDR1 and CDR2 (germline): SGHTS, YDEGEE. The CDR3 is 14 amino acids. The CDR3 sequence is CASSIGQSDSPLHF. In DNA form, the CDR3 reads TGTGCCAGCAGCATAGGACAATCTGATTCACCCCTCCACTTT.

The chain uses TRBV28 and TRBJ2-3; TRBD2 matches 13 bases. The CDR3 contains 17 residues. Germline CDR1 and CDR2: MDHEN and SYDVKM. The V gene end was trimmed by 7 bases and the J gene end by 2 bases; junction bases not matched to a gene: 9. The CDR3 protein is CASTGGLAGRITDTQYF. CDR3 coding DNA: TGTGCCAGCACGGGGGGACTAGCGGGGAGAATCACAGATACGCAGTATTTT.

The chain links TRBV19 to TRBJ1-1, with 7 bases lining up with TRBD1. Unmatched junction bases numbered 10, after V lost 4 bases and J lost 5 bases. Per germline, CDR1 LNHDA and CDR2 SQIVND (reference sequence). The CDR3 is made up of 15 amino acids. The CDR3 region is CASSTPGQGETEAFF. In DNA form, the CDR3 reads TGTGCCAGTAGTACCCCGGGCCAGGGGGAAACTGAAGCTTTCTTT.

J is TRBJ1-5 and V is TRBV5-5; no firm D call. V gave up 3 bases and J gave up 0 bases, with 16 bases separating them. In germline, CDR1 is SGHKS, CDR2 YYEKEE (reference sequence). CDR3 length equals 17 residues. This CDR3 reads CASSWSGERVSNQPQHF. The CDR3 nucleotides are TGTGCCAGCAGCTGGAGCGGTGAGCGGGTTAGCAATCAGCCCCAGCATTTT.

V usage is TRBV7-2 and J usage is TRBJ1-1, with 10 bases matching TRBD1. This CDR3 spans 18 amino acids. Germline V gene data show CDR1 as SGHTA and CDR2 as FQGNSA. V was pared by 3 bases and J by 0 bases, with 10 bases of the junction left unmatched. The CDR3 DNA follows: TGTGCCAGCAGCTTCCGCCCAAGGACAGGGGGTATGAACACTGAAGCTTTCTTT. This gives the protein CASSFRPRTGGMNTEAFF.

The rearrangement joins TRBV4-1 to TRBJ2-6; possibly TRBD2 for D (5 bases). CDR1 is MGHRA, CDR2 YSYEKL, per germline. V lost 0 bases and J lost 2, with 17 bases in between. CDR3 length equals 19 residues. The chain's CDR3 is CASSQEGIPGMPGANVLTF. The CDR3 nucleotides read TGCGCCAGCAGCCAAGAGGGAATCCCGGGGATGCCTGGGGCCAACGTCCTGACTTTC.

The chain recombines TRBV15 with TRBJ1-2; D not resolved. The germline V gene encodes CDR1 LNHNV and CDR2 YYDKDF (reference sequence). The length of the CDR3 is 14 residues. The ends were cut back, 0 bases at V and 1 base at J, with 6 bases in the middle. CDR3 DNA: TGTGCCACCAGCAGAGATAGACATAACTATGGCTACACCTTC. As protein: CATSRDRHNYGYTF.